This T cell receptor (beta chain) came from a study of kidney transplant recipient with SARS-CoV-2 infection. Trimming pared 0 bases from V and 3 bases from J, leaving 15 bases between. The germline V gene has CDR1 LGHNA and CDR2 YNFKEQ. This CDR3 contains 16 residues. This clonotype was detected ten times or more. One entry per CDR3 protein, called by TCRdb with MiXCR from the reads. The repertoire consists of roughly 250,000 distinct CDR3 sequences, with around 30% occurring once and the leading ten covering more than 6.5%. The genes are TRBV4-2 and TRBJ2-7, with D hard to call. The material was a blood sample, obtained at baseline and between days 110 and 120 from a kidney transplant recipient. This sequence was found in a male patient aged 25 to 39 who had COVID-19 and was a kidney transplant recipient. Some of the T cells might come from the graft donor. This chain's CDR3 is CASSQEPDPALYEQYF. Written as DNA, the CDR3 is TGTGCCAGCAGCCAAGAACCTGACCCGGCCCTCTACGAGCAGTACTTC.